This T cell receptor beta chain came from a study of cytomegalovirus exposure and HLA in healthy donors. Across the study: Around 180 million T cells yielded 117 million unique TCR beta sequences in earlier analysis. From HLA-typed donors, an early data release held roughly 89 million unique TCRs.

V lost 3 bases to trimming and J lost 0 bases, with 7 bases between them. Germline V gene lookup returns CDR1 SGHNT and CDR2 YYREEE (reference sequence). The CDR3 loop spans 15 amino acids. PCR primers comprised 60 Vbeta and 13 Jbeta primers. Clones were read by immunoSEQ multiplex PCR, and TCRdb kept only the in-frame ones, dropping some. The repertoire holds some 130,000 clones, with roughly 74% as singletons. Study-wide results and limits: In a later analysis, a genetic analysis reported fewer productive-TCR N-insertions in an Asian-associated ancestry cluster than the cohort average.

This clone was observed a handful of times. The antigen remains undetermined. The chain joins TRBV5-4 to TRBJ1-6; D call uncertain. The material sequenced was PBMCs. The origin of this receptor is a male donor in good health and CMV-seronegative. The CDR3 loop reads CASSSESSYNSPLHF. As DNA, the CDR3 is TGTGCCAGCAGCTCGGAGAGCTCCTATAATTCACCCCTCCACTTT.